A selection of T cell receptor beta chains follows, all from one sample in a study of early T cells in non-severe SARS-CoV-2 infection. Using its own MiXCR run on the 5' RACE reads, TCRdb lists one record per CDR3 protein. The table lists tens of thousands of distinct CDR3 sequences, just over 20% of them singletons. Source: whole blood, taken at baseline. The receptors stem from an adult who was a healthcare worker with PCR-confirmed SARS-CoV-2 infection or an uninfected control (not recorded which). CDR3s include the opening cysteine and the closing phenylalanine or tryptophan. Fields, in order: CDR3 protein, CDR3 DNA, CDR3 length, V gene, clone size, J gene, D gene. The D gene is left open where the match is weak. The listing skips clone size in some rows; elsewhere it reads once, few, many or a size class.

cdr3_aa: CASSPRQANNEQFF
cdr3_nt: TGTGCCAGCAGCCCCCGACAGGCAAACAATGAGCAGTTCTTC
cdr3_length: 14
v_call: TRBV7-9
clone_size: .
j_call: TRBJ2-1
d_call: .

cdr3_aa: CASPPPGQKNSPLHF
cdr3_nt: TGCGCCAGCCCGCCCCCGGGACAGAAAAATTCACCCCTCCACTTT
cdr3_length: 15
v_call: TRBV4-1
clone_size: few
j_call: TRBJ1-6
d_call: TRBD1

cdr3_aa: CASSRRDSRGGETQYF
cdr3_nt: TGTGCCAGCAGTCGAAGGGACTCCCGAGGGGGAGAGACCCAGTACTTC
cdr3_length: 16
v_call: TRBV6-6
clone_size: .
j_call: TRBJ2-5
d_call: .

cdr3_aa: CASSLHRATEAFF
cdr3_nt: TGTGCCAGCAGTTTACACAGAGCTACTGAAGCTTTCTTT
cdr3_length: 13
v_call: TRBV6-1
clone_size: few
j_call: TRBJ1-1
d_call: .

cdr3_aa: CATSGSYNSPLHF
cdr3_nt: TGTGCCACCTCGGGCTCCTATAATTCACCCCTCCACTTT
cdr3_length: 13
v_call: TRBV2
clone_size: .
j_call: TRBJ1-6
d_call: .

cdr3_aa: CASSPGRGQETQYF
cdr3_nt: TGTGCCAGCAGCCCCGGACGGGGACAAGAGACCCAGTACTTC
cdr3_length: 14
v_call: TRBV5-6
clone_size: .
j_call: TRBJ2-5
d_call: .

cdr3_aa: CASSPLLGETQYF
cdr3_nt: TGTGCCAGCAGCCCCCTACTAGGAGAGACCCAGTACTTC
cdr3_length: 13
v_call: TRBV7-6
clone_size: .
j_call: TRBJ2-5
d_call: .

cdr3_aa: CSARERLAGGEQYF
cdr3_nt: TGCAGTGCTAGAGAACGACTAGCGGGAGGAGAGCAGTACTTC
cdr3_length: 14
v_call: TRBV20-1
clone_size: .
j_call: TRBJ2-7
d_call: TRBD2

cdr3_aa: CASTLLRGLNTEAFF
cdr3_nt: TGTGCCAGCACCCTCTTACGGGGGTTGAACACTGAAGCTTTCTTT
cdr3_length: 15
v_call: TRBV7-9
clone_size: few
j_call: TRBJ1-1
d_call: .

cdr3_aa: CASRNGWGSPLHF
cdr3_nt: TGTGCCAGCAGAAACGGATGGGGATCACCCCTCCACTTT
cdr3_length: 13
v_call: TRBV6-1
clone_size: .
j_call: TRBJ1-6
d_call: .

cdr3_aa: CASSLGRGEAFF
cdr3_nt: TGTGCCAGCAGCTTAGGGCGTGGTGAAGCTTTCTTT
cdr3_length: 12
v_call: TRBV7-9
clone_size: .
j_call: TRBJ1-1
d_call: .

cdr3_aa: CASTKDRGETQYF
cdr3_nt: TGTGCCAGCACCAAAGACAGGGGTGAGACCCAGTACTTC
cdr3_length: 13
v_call: TRBV12-3/TRBV12-4
clone_size: few
j_call: TRBJ2-5
d_call: TRBD1

cdr3_aa: CASSQGTALYGYTF
cdr3_nt: TGTGCCAGCAGCCAAGGGACAGCGCTCTATGGCTACACCTTC
cdr3_length: 14
v_call: TRBV4-2
clone_size: .
j_call: TRBJ1-2
d_call: .

cdr3_aa: CASSLGTVNSPLHF
cdr3_nt: TGTGCCAGCAGCTTGGGGACAGTGAATTCACCCCTCCACTTT
cdr3_length: 14
v_call: TRBV11-1
clone_size: .
j_call: TRBJ1-6
d_call: TRBD1

cdr3_aa: CASSQEERYNEQFF
cdr3_nt: TGTGCCAGCAGCCAAGAGGAGCGCTACAATGAGCAGTTCTTC
cdr3_length: 14
v_call: TRBV3-1
clone_size: .
j_call: TRBJ2-1
d_call: .

cdr3_aa: CASSSRGPPYEQYF
cdr3_nt: TGTGCCAGCAGCTCTCGGGGTCCCCCCTACGAGCAGTACTTC
cdr3_length: 14
v_call: TRBV11-2
clone_size: .
j_call: TRBJ2-7
d_call: .

cdr3_aa: CSARDLADTQYF
cdr3_nt: TGCAGTGCTAGAGATCTCGCGGATACGCAGTATTTT
cdr3_length: 12
v_call: TRBV20-1
clone_size: .
j_call: TRBJ2-3
d_call: .

cdr3_aa: CASPGLDSYEQYF
cdr3_nt: TGTGCCAGCCCTGGACTAGATTCCTACGAGCAGTACTTC
cdr3_length: 13
v_call: TRBV6-1
clone_size: few
j_call: TRBJ2-7
d_call: TRBD2

cdr3_aa: CASSPKDRPYEQYF
cdr3_nt: TGTGCCAGCAGCCCAAAGGACAGACCCTACGAGCAGTACTTC
cdr3_length: 14
v_call: TRBV7-9
clone_size: few
j_call: TRBJ2-7
d_call: .

cdr3_aa: CASSRGRTNTGELFF
cdr3_nt: TGTGCCAGCTCGAGAGGACGAACGAACACCGGGGAGCTGTTTTTT
cdr3_length: 15
v_call: TRBV11-2
clone_size: .
j_call: TRBJ2-2
d_call: .

cdr3_aa: CAWKSSGNTIYF
cdr3_nt: TGTGCCTGGAAAAGCTCTGGAAACACCATATATTTT
cdr3_length: 12
v_call: TRBV30
clone_size: .
j_call: TRBJ1-3
d_call: .

cdr3_aa: CASSQEPGGYNEQFF
cdr3_nt: TGTGCCAGCAGCCAAGAACCGGGGGGCTACAATGAGCAGTTCTTC
cdr3_length: 15
v_call: TRBV3-1
clone_size: .
j_call: TRBJ2-1
d_call: TRBD2

cdr3_aa: CASALFHSYEQYF
cdr3_nt: TGTGCCAGCGCCCTCTTTCACTCCTACGAGCAGTACTTC
cdr3_length: 13
v_call: TRBV5-5
clone_size: few
j_call: TRBJ2-7
d_call: .

cdr3_aa: CASSRSGEIDEQFF
cdr3_nt: TGCGCCAGCAGCAGGTCAGGGGAAATCGATGAGCAGTTCTTC
cdr3_length: 14
v_call: TRBV5-1
clone_size: .
j_call: TRBJ2-1
d_call: .

cdr3_aa: CASRFGGSGYTF
cdr3_nt: TGTGCCAGCCGATTCGGAGGTTCTGGCTACACCTTC
cdr3_length: 12
v_call: TRBV6-5
clone_size: .
j_call: TRBJ1-2
d_call: .

cdr3_aa: CAWSRPGLDIYEQYF
cdr3_nt: TGTGCCTGGAGTAGGCCGGGACTAGACATCTACGAGCAGTACTTC
cdr3_length: 15
v_call: TRBV30
clone_size: .
j_call: TRBJ2-7
d_call: TRBD2

cdr3_aa: CSANPGAGTEAFF
cdr3_nt: TGCAGTGCTAACCCGGGGGCTGGGACTGAAGCTTTCTTT
cdr3_length: 13
v_call: TRBV20-1
clone_size: few
j_call: TRBJ1-1
d_call: .

cdr3_aa: CASSHYAGHPYEQYF
cdr3_nt: TGTGCCAGCAGCCATTATGCGGGACACCCCTACGAGCAGTACTTC
cdr3_length: 15
v_call: TRBV3-1
clone_size: .
j_call: TRBJ2-7
d_call: .

cdr3_aa: CSARSQTGPTEAFF
cdr3_nt: TGCAGTGCTAGAAGTCAGACAGGCCCCACTGAAGCTTTCTTT
cdr3_length: 14
v_call: TRBV20-1
clone_size: .
j_call: TRBJ1-1
d_call: .

cdr3_aa: CSAFHSGYTF
cdr3_nt: TGCAGTGCTTTTCATTCTGGCTACACCTTC
cdr3_length: 10
v_call: TRBV20-1
clone_size: few
j_call: TRBJ1-2
d_call: .

cdr3_aa: CASSQGEGLQPQHF
cdr3_nt: TGCGCCAGCAGCCAAGGCGAGGGGTTGCAGCCCCAGCATTTT
cdr3_length: 14
v_call: TRBV4-1
clone_size: few
j_call: TRBJ1-5
d_call: .

cdr3_aa: CASSPSRGINQETQYF
cdr3_nt: TGTGCCAGCAGTCCTTCCCGTGGCATCAACCAAGAGACCCAGTACTTC
cdr3_length: 16
v_call: TRBV6-2/TRBV6-3
clone_size: few
j_call: TRBJ2-5
d_call: .

cdr3_aa: CASSLAVGETQYF
cdr3_nt: TGCGCCAGCAGCTTGGCGGTGGGGGAGACCCAGTACTTC
cdr3_length: 13
v_call: TRBV5-1
clone_size: .
j_call: TRBJ2-5
d_call: .

cdr3_aa: CASSPPGVRAVGNIQYF
cdr3_nt: TGTGCCAGCTCACCACCCGGAGTCAGGGCTGTAGGGAACATTCAGTACTTC
cdr3_length: 17
v_call: TRBV18
clone_size: few
j_call: TRBJ2-4
d_call: .

cdr3_aa: CASSHPGQRSPLHF
cdr3_nt: TGTGCCAGCAGCCACCCGGGACAGCGATCACCCCTCCACTTT
cdr3_length: 14
v_call: TRBV3-1
clone_size: .
j_call: TRBJ1-6
d_call: TRBD1

cdr3_aa: CASSTRDRASIQYF
cdr3_nt: TGTGCCAGCAGTACACGGGACAGGGCTAGCATTCAGTACTTC
cdr3_length: 14
v_call: TRBV27
clone_size: few
j_call: TRBJ2-4
d_call: TRBD1

cdr3_aa: CASKPSGGQETQYF
cdr3_nt: TGCGCCAGCAAGCCCAGCGGGGGCCAAGAGACCCAGTACTTC
cdr3_length: 14
v_call: TRBV5-1
clone_size: few
j_call: TRBJ2-5
d_call: TRBD2